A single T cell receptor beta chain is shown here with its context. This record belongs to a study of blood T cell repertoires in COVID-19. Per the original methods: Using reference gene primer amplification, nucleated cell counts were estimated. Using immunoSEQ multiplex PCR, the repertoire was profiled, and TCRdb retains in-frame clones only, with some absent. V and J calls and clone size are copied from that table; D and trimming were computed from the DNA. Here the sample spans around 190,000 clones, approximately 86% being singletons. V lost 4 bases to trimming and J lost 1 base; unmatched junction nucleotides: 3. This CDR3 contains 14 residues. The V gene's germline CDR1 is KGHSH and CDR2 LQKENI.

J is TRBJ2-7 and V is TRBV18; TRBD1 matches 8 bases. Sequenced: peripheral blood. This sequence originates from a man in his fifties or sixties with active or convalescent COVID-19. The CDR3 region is CASSHDRGSYEQYF. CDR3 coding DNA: TGTGCCAGCTCACATGACAGGGGATCCTACGAGCAGTACTTC.